The rows below give T cell receptor beta chains drawn from one sample of a study of shared clonotypes between healthy human individuals. Libraries were prepared by immunoSEQ multiplex PCR; TCRdb keeps only in-frame clonotypes and omits some of them. In the table there are around 2.1 million clones, about 92% of which are singletons. Input material: naive CD8+ T cells from PBMCs. The source is a man aged 18 to 30 in good health. Some clones in this sample may be carry-over from other donors' samples. The CDR3 runs from the conserved cysteine through the conserved F or W. A row's size may be missing; if present it is once, few, many or a size class.

>TRBJ2-4|TRBV4-1|-
CASSQEDINKNIQYF
>TRBJ2-2|TRBV7-9|-
CASSLFAGRARTGELFF
>TRBJ2-7|TRBV5-6|once
CASSWTGVEQYF
>TRBJ2-1|TRBV7-9|-
CASSLGKGAYNEQFF
>TRBJ2-1|TRBV28|once
CASSLIGMVIGTRLDEQFF
>TRBJ2-7|TRBV7-8|-
CASSLNRGAPSYEQYF
>TRBJ2-7|TRBV6-5|-
CASSYGVSGPYEQYF
>TRBJ2-5|TRBV28|-
CASSPTSSGRALRETQYF
>TRBJ2-7|TRBV25-1|-
CASIPFGTGPDEQYF
>TRBJ2-7|TRBV19|-
CASSTSLAGGYEQYF
>TRBJ1-2|TRBV2|-
CASSDGHQVANYGYTF
>TRBJ2-1|TRBV29-1|-
CSVGTGLYNEQFF
>TRBJ2-1|TRBV6-6|-
CASSYQQGDYNEQFF
>TRBJ2-7|TRBV28|-
CASSFGTGGTYEQYF
>TRBJ1-5|TRBV27|-
CASSLLYSQGPQHF
>TRBJ1-4|TRBV5-1|-
CASSLGQGNEKLFF
>TRBJ2-3|TRBV5-6|-
CASSWGVAGWASDTQYF
>TRBJ2-1|TRBV27|-
CASGMPGLAGAGEQFF
>TRBJ2-7|TRBV7-9|-
CASSSRTGENYEQYF
>TRBJ2-7|TRBV4-1|-
CASSQVGSYEQYF
>TRBJ1-1|TRBV6-5|few
CASSDRDTEAFF
>TRBJ2-1|TRBV7-9|-
CASSWPTSGREQFF
>TRBJ2-7|TRBV9|-
CASSPLGTSSYEQYF
>TRBJ1-2|TRBV12-5|-
CASGTDTGRDGYTF
>TRBJ2-1|TRBV7-9|-
CASSLGDRGSGEQFF
>TRBJ2-1|TRBV7-4|-
CASSSPLAGYNEQFF
>TRBJ2-3|TRBV7-2|-
CASSLGWAQISDTQYF
>TRBJ2-1|TRBV5-6|-
CASSWGGPSYNEQFF
>TRBJ2-7|TRBV27|once
CASSWDRGNVGEQYF
>TRBJ2-2|TRBV19|once
CASSIISRTGRTGELFF
>TRBJ2-3|TRBV2|-
CASSEMRGRFTDTQYF
>TRBJ2-3|TRBV28|-
CASSYLAGGPVDTQYF
>TRBJ2-3|TRBV5-1|-
CASSFFGTSALLTDTQYF
>TRBJ2-1|TRBV20-1|-
CSAIPDNEQFF
>TRBJ1-1|TRBV19|-
CASSIDPAPGTEAFF
>TRBJ2-5|TRBV18|-
CASSTDRGQGETQYF
>TRBJ1-1|TRBV7-9|-
CASSLADGTTEAFF
>TRBJ1-2|TRBV18|-
CASSPGLQGWYGYTF
>TRBJ2-3|TRBV19|-
CASSMRGLDTQYF
>TRBJ2-1|TRBV7-3|-
CASSYRQGAYNEQFF
>TRBJ2-7|TRBV4-1|-
CASSWGGQEAYEQYF
>TRBJ2-2|TRBV9|-
CASSGPGTSRSIGNTGELFF
>TRBJ1-1|TRBV5-1|-
CASSPTTGVPEAFF
>TRBJ2-2|TRBV27|-
CASSSFYTGELFF
>TRBJ2-3|TRBV5-8|-
CASSLDRNTDTQYF